The rows below give T cell receptor beta chains drawn from one sample of a study of shared clonotypes between healthy human individuals. Generated by immunoSEQ multiplex PCR, the TCRdb table keeps only in-frame clones and is missing some. The sample holds roughly 2 million clones; 90% to 97% are singletons and the top ten take 0.1% to 0.15%. Sequenced input: naive CD4+ T cells sorted from blood. These receptors originate from a man younger than 35 in good health. Both conserved end residues are trimmed from each CDR3.

v_gene	j_gene	CDR3aa
TRBV5-6	TRBJ1-1	ASSSPGRMNTEAF
TRBV28	TRBJ1-2	ASSTLGDPYGYT
TRBV4-1	TRBJ1-4	ASSQGQGWEKLF
TRBV2	TRBJ2-5	ASSELAETQY
TRBV11-2	TRBJ1-4	ASSLEGGVYEKLF
TRBV2	TRBJ1-5	ASSGAGRNQPQH
TRBV6-5	TRBJ1-1	AIREDREGTEAF
TRBV5-4	TRBJ2-1	ASSFQSGGYNEQF
TRBV30	TRBJ2-7	AWSLGRWAYEQY
TRBV2	TRBJ1-3	ASSEGPPNSGNTIY
TRBV19	TRBJ1-3	ASSEGNTIY
TRBV6-5	TRBJ1-6	ASSYDMGGASSPLH
TRBV7-6	TRBJ2-5	ASSSPIAGGRETQY
TRBV2	TRBJ2-2	ASQNGGRRTGELF
TRBV6-5	TRBJ1-6	ASSTGTGFNSPLH
TRBV6-6	TRBJ1-6	ASSSPPEGSPLH
TRBV6-5	TRBJ2-7	ASSYSLRGPYEQY
TRBV5-1	TRBJ2-2	ASSLGQDTGELF
TRBV1	TRBJ2-1	TSSPRINRKQF
TRBV9	TRBJ2-1	ASSARGDPLNEQF
TRBV6-5	TRBJ1-2	ATGTAGGGYT
TRBV6-5	TRBJ1-2	ASSYGLGNSYGYT
TRBV6-1	TRBJ1-5	ATLSTGNQPQH
TRBV14	TRBJ2-2	ASSQTGTLFGELF
TRBV29-1	TRBJ2-1	SVVDRGKNEQF
TRBV30	TRBJ2-6	AWSVGHSGANVLT